This T cell receptor beta chain was retrieved from a study of blood T cell repertoires in COVID-19. Clones were read by immunoSEQ multiplex PCR, and TCRdb kept only the in-frame ones, dropping some. The data contain about 190,000 clones, 70% to 90% of them singletons. The CDR3 is 15 amino acids. The junction had 3 bases not matched to a gene; V was cut back by 2 bases and J by 0 bases. Germline V gene lookup returns CDR1 SGHAT and CDR2 FQDESV (reference sequence). Sequencing used peripheral blood. This receptor was identified in a woman in her twenties or thirties with active or convalescent COVID-19. V usage is TRBV11-1 and J usage is TRBJ2-5; 7 positions match TRBD1. The chain's CDR3 is CASSLRTGYQETQYF. CDR3 nucleotide sequence: TGTGCCAGCAGCTTAAGGACAGGATACCAAGAGACCCAGTACTTC.